This is a list of T cell receptor beta chains from one sample in a study of metastatic and nonmetastatic thyroid tumors. Via MiXCR, TCRdb re-called the PCR reads. Of approximately 16,000 clones listed, roughly a third are singletons. The sample consisted of tumor tissue. These receptors all stem from a female donor with papillary thyroid cancer or a benign thyroid nodule (not recorded which). Some clones in this sample may be carry-over from other donors' samples. Each CDR3 is given with its conserved first and last residue. The order of the fields is V gene, J gene, clone size, CDR3 protein. Clone size is stated in some rows and not others, as once, few, many or a class when expanded.

>TRBV5-6|TRBJ1-5|NA
CASSSGTGGGNQPQHF
>TRBV19|TRBJ1-6|medium-sized
CASSLTGLNYNSPLHF
>TRBV6-5|TRBJ2-7|NA
CASSYSLGQGTSSYEQYF
>TRBV6-1|TRBJ2-3|many
CASSEGYTQYF
>TRBV19|TRBJ2-3|medium-sized
CASSATGSTDTQYF
>TRBV13|TRBJ2-3|NA
CASSLQGTDTQYF
>TRBV5-1|TRBJ2-1|medium-sized
CASSLTGYNEQFF
>TRBV28|TRBJ1-2|few
CASRRDRVDYGYTF
>TRBV7-3|TRBJ2-3|many
CASSSTGVGTDTQYF
>TRBV5-1|TRBJ2-1|large
CASSLSDRSSYNEQFF
>TRBV10-2|TRBJ2-2|NA
CASSESQRESSTGELFF
>TRBV11-2|TRBJ2-7|NA
CASSLVSPPGGGGQQYF
>TRBV4-1|TRBJ1-2|many
CASSPRTGDGYGYTF
>TRBV7-9|TRBJ2-5|NA
CASSSMDGPAQYF
>TRBV28|TRBJ1-2|NA
CASIPPAGGDGYTF
>TRBV20-1|TRBJ1-1|few
CSARVGDMNTEAFF
>TRBV28|TRBJ1-5|few
CASSLLGQVKPQHF
>TRBV20-1|TRBJ2-7|NA
CSARVSYEQYF
>TRBV7-9|TRBJ1-3|medium-sized
CASSSGQVVGNTIYF
>TRBV6-1|TRBJ1-5|medium-sized
CASRDRGNSNQPQHF
>TRBV30|TRBJ1-6|NA
CAWRTSGSPLHF
>TRBV10-3|TRBJ2-3|NA
CAISVSLAGGQYF
>TRBV6-1|TRBJ2-7|few
CASSGLEQYF
>TRBV20-1|TRBJ2-2|NA
CSVKQTNTGELFF
>TRBV11-2|TRBJ2-7|NA
CASSLDQAYSYEQYF
>TRBV11-2|TRBJ1-2|medium-sized
CASSRTGEGYTF
>TRBV30|TRBJ1-1|NA
CAWRAGAAEAFF
>TRBV11-2|TRBJ1-1|NA
CASSSPRQGWNTEAFF
>TRBV11-1|TRBJ1-3|medium-sized
CASSVDTYSGNTIYF
>TRBV6-1|TRBJ1-6|NA
CASSEGVQGFYNSPLHF
>TRBV6-1|TRBJ2-3|many
CASIRGLSTDAQYF
>TRBV6-1|TRBJ1-5|large
CASSRLAGQNQPQHF
>TRBV6-2/TRBV6-3|TRBJ1-3|few
CARSYLTPGRSTGNTIYF
>TRBV29-1|TRBJ2-5|few
CSVEGRSKETQYF
>TRBV15|TRBJ2-7|NA
CATSSGTGYEQYF
>TRBV5-1|TRBJ2-5|NA
CASSNTGTSGQETQYF
>TRBV2|TRBJ1-4|many
CASSEGGTEEKLFF
>TRBV3-1|TRBJ2-7|medium-sized
CASSTSHFHEQYF
>TRBV5-6|TRBJ2-1|NA
CASSLDRGGTSNEQFF
>TRBV28|TRBJ1-2|NA
CASSYSGVRIYGYTF
>TRBV20-1|TRBJ2-2|NA
CSARFGGNTGELFF
>TRBV11-2|TRBJ2-1|many
CASREGQGAHNEQFF
>TRBV11-2|TRBJ2-7|NA
CASSPGTTSNSYEQYF
>TRBV20-1|TRBJ1-1|many
CSAREADRGRNTEAFF
>TRBV5-6|TRBJ1-1|NA
CASSFWSSHGGTEAFF
>TRBV5-1|TRBJ2-3|NA
CASSLVSGTDTQYF
>TRBV28|TRBJ2-7|NA
CASSPDRDEQYF
>TRBV6-1|TRBJ2-7|NA
CASKQGDEQYF
>TRBV20-1|TRBJ1-5|few
CSASVPGIISNQPQHF
>TRBV5-1|TRBJ2-1|medium-sized
CASRRGTGAPSSYNEQFF
>TRBV14|TRBJ2-7|NA
CASSQGLRNYEQYF
>TRBV30|TRBJ1-3|NA
CAWIYLGSSGNTIYF
>TRBV11-2|TRBJ2-5|NA
CASSWGAGQSETQYF
>TRBV10-3|TRBJ2-7|medium-sized
CAISESQGQGPYEQYF